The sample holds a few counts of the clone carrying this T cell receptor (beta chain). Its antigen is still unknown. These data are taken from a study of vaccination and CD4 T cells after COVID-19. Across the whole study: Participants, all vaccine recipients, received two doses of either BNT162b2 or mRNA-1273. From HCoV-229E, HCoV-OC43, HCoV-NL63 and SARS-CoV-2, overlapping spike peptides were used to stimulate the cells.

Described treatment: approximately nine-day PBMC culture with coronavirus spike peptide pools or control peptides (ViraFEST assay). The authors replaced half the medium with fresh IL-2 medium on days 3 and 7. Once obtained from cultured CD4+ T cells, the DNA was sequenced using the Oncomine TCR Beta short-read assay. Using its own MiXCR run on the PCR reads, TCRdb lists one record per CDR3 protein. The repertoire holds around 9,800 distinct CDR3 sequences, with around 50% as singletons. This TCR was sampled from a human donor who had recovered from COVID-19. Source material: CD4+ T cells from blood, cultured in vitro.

The CDR3 DNA is TGTGCCAGCAGCTTAGAGGGTACGGGGAATTCACCCCTCCACTTT. Amino acids: CASSLEGTGNSPLHF. V gene TRBV11-3 combines with J gene TRBJ1-6; D is ambiguous. Germline-derived CDR1 and CDR2 are SGHNT and YENEEA. V lost 0 bases to trimming and J lost 7 bases, with 10 bases between them. The CDR3 runs 15 residues.